This T cell receptor (beta chain) was captured in a study of blood T cell repertoires in COVID-19. Across the study: The study drew acute and convalescent COVID-19 samples from the United States, Italy and Spain. Sources were T cells, B-cell-depleted T cells, or PBMCs; the material itself was cDNA or gDNA.

The authors' processing: Reference gene primer amplification yielded estimated nucleated cell counts. Sequencing was performed with immunoSEQ multiplex PCR; in TCRdb, only in-frame clones are kept and a portion is missing. V and J calls and clone size are copied from that table; D and trimming were computed from the DNA. The sample holds tens of thousands of clones, approximately 82% seen once. V was trimmed by 5 bases and J by 3 bases, leaving 10 bases between them. Germline CDR1 is SGHNT and CDR2 is YENEEA. The CDR3 runs 13 residues. The gene calls are TRBV11-3 and TRBJ1-1; D is unresolved. The sample was peripheral blood. The receptor's source is a human donor in a cohort sampled during active or convalescent COVID-19. The CDR3 DNA reads as TGTGCCAGCAGCCGAAATGGAGACACTGAAGCTTTCTTT. Translated: CASSRNGDTEAFF.